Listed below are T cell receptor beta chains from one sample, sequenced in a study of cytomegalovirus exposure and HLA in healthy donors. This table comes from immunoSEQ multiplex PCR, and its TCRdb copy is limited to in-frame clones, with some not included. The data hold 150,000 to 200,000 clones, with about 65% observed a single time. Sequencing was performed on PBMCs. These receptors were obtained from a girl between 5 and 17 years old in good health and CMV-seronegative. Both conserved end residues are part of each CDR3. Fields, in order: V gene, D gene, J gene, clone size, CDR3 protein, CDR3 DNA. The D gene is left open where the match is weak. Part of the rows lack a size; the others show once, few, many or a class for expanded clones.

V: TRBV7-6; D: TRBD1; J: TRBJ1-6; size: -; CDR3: CASSLGPQGALHF; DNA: TGTGCCAGCAGCTTAGGCCCTCAGGGGGCCCTCCACTTT
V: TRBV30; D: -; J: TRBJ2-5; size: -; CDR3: CAWSVGLAEQETQYF; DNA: TGTGCCTGGAGTGTTGGATTAGCGGAACAAGAGACCCAGTACTTC
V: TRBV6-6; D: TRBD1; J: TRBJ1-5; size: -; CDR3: CASSYERQGRGPQHF; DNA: TGTGCCAGCAGTTACGAGAGACAGGGGCGGGGGCCCCAGCATTTT
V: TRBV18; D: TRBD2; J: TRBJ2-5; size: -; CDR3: CASSPLRGEERPTQYF; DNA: TGTGCCAGCTCACCACTCCGGGGGGAGGAAAGGCCGACCCAGTACTTC
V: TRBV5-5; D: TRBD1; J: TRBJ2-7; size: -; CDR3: CASSLARFVGQGLSEQYF; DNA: TGTGCCAGCAGCTTGGCCCGGTTCGTAGGACAGGGGTTAAGCGAGCAGTACTTC
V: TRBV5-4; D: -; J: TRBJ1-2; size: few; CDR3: CASKPTGQIYYGYTF; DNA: TGTGCCAGCAAACCAACAGGACAGATCTACTATGGCTACACCTTC
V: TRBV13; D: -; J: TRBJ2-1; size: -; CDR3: CASSLVGGIGLNEQFF; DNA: TGTGCCAGCAGCCTTGTGGGGGGTATTGGTCTGAATGAGCAGTTCTTC
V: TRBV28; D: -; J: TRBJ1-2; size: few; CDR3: CASSPPAVLYGYTF; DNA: TGTGCCAGCAGTCCCCCCGCGGTTCTCTATGGCTACACCTTC
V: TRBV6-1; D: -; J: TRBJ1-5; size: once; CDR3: CASRGQLNQPQHF; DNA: TGTGCCAGCAGGGGGCAGCTCAATCAGCCCCAGCATTTT
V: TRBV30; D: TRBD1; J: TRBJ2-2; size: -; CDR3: CAGGQGWDTGELFF; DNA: TGTGCCGGGGGACAGGGTTGGGACACCGGGGAGCTGTTTTTT
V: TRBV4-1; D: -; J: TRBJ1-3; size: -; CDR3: CASSQETLGVRNTIYF; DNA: TGCGCCAGCAGCCAAGAGACCCTCGGAGTACGAAACACCATATATTTT
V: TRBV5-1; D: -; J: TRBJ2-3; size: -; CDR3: CASSPGGQNTDTQYF; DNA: TGCGCCAGCAGCCCAGGAGGACAGAACACAGATACGCAGTATTTT
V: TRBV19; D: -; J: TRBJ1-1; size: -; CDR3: CASSPVTGQGTEAFF; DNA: TGTGCCAGTAGTCCAGTTACAGGGCAGGGCACTGAAGCTTTCTTT
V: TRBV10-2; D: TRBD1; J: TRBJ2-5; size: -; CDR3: CASTPTGALETQYF; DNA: TGCGCCAGCACTCCGACAGGGGCTTTGGAGACCCAGTACTTC
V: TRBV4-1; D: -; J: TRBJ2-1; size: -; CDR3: CASSQDITGTQQFF; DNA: TGCGCCAGCAGCCAAGATATAACCGGGACTCAGCAGTTCTTC
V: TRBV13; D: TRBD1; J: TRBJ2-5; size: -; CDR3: CASSLRSGGLGETQYF; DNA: TGTGCCAGCAGCTTAAGGTCAGGGGGCTTGGGAGAGACCCAGTACTTC
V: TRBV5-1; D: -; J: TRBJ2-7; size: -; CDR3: CASSLTGTGFYEQYF; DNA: TGCGCCAGCAGCTTGACAGGGACCGGGTTCTACGAGCAGTACTTC
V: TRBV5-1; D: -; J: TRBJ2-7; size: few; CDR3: CASSLDGSAGYEQYF; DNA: TGCGCCAGCAGCTTGGATGGGTCGGCGGGGTACGAGCAGTACTTC
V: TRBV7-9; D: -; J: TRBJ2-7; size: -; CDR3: CASSSPSGDSYEQYF; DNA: TGTGCCAGCAGCTCGCCCTCAGGGGACTCCTACGAGCAGTACTTC
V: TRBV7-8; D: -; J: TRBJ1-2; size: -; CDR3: CASSLAGARGYTF; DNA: TGTGCCAGCAGCTTAGCAGGGGCTCGTGGCTACACCTTC
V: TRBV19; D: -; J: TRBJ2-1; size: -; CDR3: CASSIVSGNEQFF; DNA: TGTGCCAGTAGTATAGTGAGCGGTAATGAGCAGTTCTTC
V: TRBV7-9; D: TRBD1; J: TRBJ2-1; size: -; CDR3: CASRRDRAGEQFF; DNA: TGTGCCAGCAGACGCGACAGGGCAGGTGAGCAGTTCTTC
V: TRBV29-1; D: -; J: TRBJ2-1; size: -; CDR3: CSVAPSSYNEQFF; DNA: TGCAGCGTTGCCCCGAGCTCCTACAATGAGCAGTTCTTC
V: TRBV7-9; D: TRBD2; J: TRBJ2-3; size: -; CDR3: CASSLRLAKGTDTQYF; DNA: TGTGCCAGCAGCCTTAGACTAGCGAAGGGGACAGATACGCAGTATTTT
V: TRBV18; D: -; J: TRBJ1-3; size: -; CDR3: CASSPGIGDSGNTIYF; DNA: TGTGCCAGCTCACCGGGTATAGGGGACTCTGGAAACACCATATATTTT
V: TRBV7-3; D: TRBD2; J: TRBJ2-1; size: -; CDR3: CASSASGPTVDNEQFF; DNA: TGTGCCAGCAGCGCTAGCGGCCCCACGGTGGACAATGAGCAGTTCTTC
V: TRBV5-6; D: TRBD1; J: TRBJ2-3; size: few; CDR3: CASSVQGATQYF; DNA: TGTGCCAGCAGCGTACAGGGGGCTACGCAGTATTTT
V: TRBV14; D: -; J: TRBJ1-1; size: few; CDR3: CASSQRGGGKAFF; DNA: TGTGCCAGCAGCCAAAGGGGAGGTGGTAAAGCTTTCTTT
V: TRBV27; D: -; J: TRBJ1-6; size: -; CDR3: CASSLHGTLRDSPLHF; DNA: TGTGCCAGCAGTTTACACGGGACTCTCCGAGATTCACCCCTCCACTTT
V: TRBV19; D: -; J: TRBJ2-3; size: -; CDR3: CAGRVASRKRFSTDTQYF; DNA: TGTGCCGGCCGTGTGGCCTCCCGAAAACGTTTCAGCACAGATACGCAGTATTTT
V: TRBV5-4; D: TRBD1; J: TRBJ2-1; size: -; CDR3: CASSPPRDSASYNEQFF; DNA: TGTGCCAGCAGCCCCCCTCGGGACAGCGCTTCCTACAATGAGCAGTTCTTC
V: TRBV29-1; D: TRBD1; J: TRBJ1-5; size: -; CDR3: CSVSGAGGDQPQHF; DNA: TGCAGCGTGTCCGGGGCAGGGGGCGATCAGCCCCAGCATTTT
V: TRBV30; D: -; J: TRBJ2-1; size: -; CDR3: CACPKDGDWYNEQFF; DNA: TGTGCCTGCCCTAAAGACGGGGATTGGTACAATGAGCAGTTCTTC
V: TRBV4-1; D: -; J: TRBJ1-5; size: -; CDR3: CASSQAPRDQPQHF; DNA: TGCGCCAGCAGCCAAGCCCCCCGCGATCAGCCCCAGCATTTT
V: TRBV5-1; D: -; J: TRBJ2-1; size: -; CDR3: CASSPDREQFF; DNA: TGCGCCAGCAGCCCCGACAGGGAGCAGTTCTTC
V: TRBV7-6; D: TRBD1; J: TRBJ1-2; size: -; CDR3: CASSSRTGSRGYTF; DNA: TGTGCCAGCAGCTCCAGGACAGGGTCGCGTGGCTACACCTTC
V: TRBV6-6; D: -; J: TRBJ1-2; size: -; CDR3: CASRPQRFTSYGYTF; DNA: TGTGCCAGCAGACCCCAGCGGTTCACCTCCTATGGCTACACCTTC
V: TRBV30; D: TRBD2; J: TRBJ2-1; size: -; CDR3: CAAESGGYNEQFF; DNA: TGTGCCGCCGAAAGCGGGGGGTACAATGAGCAGTTCTTC
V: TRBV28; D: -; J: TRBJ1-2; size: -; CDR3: CASIAGGVSGYTF; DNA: TGTGCCAGCATCGCTGGGGGGGTGAGCGGCTACACCTTC
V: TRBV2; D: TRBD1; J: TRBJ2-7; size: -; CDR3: CASSEQGASSYEQYF; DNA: TGTGCCAGCAGTGAACAGGGGGCGAGCTCCTACGAGCAGTACTTC
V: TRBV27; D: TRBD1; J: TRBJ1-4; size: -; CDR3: CASSSGTGVEKLFF; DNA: TGTGCCAGCAGTTCCGGGACAGGGGTTGAAAAACTGTTTTTT
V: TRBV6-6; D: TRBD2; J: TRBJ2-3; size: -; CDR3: CASSLAGSTDTQYF; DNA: TGTGCCAGCAGCCTAGCGGGGAGCACAGATACGCAGTATTTT
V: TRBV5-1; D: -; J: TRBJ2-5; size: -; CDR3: CASSLGSEIQETQYF; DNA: TGCGCCAGCAGCTTGGGTTCAGAAATCCAAGAGACCCAGTACTTC
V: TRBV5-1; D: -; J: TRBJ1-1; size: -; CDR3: CASSFDPGRDTEAFF; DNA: TGCGCCAGCAGCTTTGATCCAGGGAGGGACACTGAAGCTTTCTTT
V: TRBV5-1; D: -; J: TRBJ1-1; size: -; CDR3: CASSLRQGLNTEAFF; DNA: TGCGCCAGCAGCTTGCGGCAGGGCTTGAACACTGAAGCTTTCTTT
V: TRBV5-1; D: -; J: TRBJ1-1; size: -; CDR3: CASRPTGDTEAFF; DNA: TGCGCCAGCAGGCCGACAGGTGACACTGAAGCTTTCTTT
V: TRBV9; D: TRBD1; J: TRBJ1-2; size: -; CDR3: CASSVTRTGEGYGYTF; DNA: TGTGCCAGCAGCGTAACCCGGACAGGGGAAGGCTATGGCTACACCTTC